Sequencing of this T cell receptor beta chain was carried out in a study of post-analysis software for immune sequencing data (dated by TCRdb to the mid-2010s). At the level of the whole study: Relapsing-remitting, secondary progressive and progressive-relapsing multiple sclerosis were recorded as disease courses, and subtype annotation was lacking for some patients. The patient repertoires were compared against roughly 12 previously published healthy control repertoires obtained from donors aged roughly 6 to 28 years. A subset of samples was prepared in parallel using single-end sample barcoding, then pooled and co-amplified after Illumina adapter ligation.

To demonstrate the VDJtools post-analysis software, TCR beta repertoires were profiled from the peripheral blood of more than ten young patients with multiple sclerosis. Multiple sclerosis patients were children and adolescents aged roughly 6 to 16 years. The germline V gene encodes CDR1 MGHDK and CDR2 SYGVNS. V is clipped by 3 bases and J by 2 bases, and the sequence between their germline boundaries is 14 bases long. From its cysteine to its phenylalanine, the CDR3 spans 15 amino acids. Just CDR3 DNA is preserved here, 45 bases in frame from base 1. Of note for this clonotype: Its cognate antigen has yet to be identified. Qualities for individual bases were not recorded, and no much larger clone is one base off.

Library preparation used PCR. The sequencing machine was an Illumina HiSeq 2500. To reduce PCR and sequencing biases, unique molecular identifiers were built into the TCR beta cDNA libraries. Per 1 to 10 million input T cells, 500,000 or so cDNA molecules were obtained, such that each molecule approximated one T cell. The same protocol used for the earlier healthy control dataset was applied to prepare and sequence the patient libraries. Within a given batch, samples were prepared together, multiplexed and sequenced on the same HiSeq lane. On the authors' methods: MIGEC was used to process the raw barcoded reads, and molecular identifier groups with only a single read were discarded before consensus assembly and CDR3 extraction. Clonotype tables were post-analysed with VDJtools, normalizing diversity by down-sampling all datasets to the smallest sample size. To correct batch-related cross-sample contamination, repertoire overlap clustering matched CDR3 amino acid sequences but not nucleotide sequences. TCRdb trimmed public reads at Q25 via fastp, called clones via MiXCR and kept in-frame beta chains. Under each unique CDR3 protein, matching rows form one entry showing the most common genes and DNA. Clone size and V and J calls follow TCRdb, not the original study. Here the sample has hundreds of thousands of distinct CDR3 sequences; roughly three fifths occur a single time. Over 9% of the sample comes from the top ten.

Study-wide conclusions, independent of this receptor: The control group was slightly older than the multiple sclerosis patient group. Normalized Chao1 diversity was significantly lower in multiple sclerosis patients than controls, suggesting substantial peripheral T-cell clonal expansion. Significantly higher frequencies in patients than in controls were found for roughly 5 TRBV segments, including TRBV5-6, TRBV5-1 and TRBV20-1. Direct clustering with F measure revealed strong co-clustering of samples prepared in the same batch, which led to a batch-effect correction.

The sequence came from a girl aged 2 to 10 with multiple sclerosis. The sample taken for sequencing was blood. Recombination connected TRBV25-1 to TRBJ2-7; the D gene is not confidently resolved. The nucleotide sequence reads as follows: TGTGCCAGCAGTGACTCCAGACCTGGGGCCTACGAGCAGTACTTC. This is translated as CASSDSRPGAYEQYF.